The 13 T cell receptor beta chains presented below share a single source sample, sequenced in a study of CD4+ T cells in melanoma. Clones were read by immunoSEQ multiplex PCR, and TCRdb kept only the in-frame ones, dropping some. The table shows approximately 12,000 clones, with around 64% occurring only once. Sequenced: cells from a culture (not recorded whether cultured in vitro). The origin of the receptors is a human donor with melanoma.

V and J are TRBV18 and TRBJ1-3, with D possibly being TRBD1 (6 bases). The CDR3 is made up of 15 amino acids. CDR1 is KGHSH and CDR2 is LQKENI in the germline V gene. The V gene lost 5 bases and the J gene lost 0 bases, with 11 bases spanning the gap. DNA for the CDR3: TGTGCCAGCTCATCTGACAGGAGCTCTGGAAACACCATATATTTT. It specifies CASSSDRSSGNTIYF.

The sample holds one count of this clone. The chain carries TRBV19 and TRBJ2-1; 11 nucleotides agree with TRBD2. Germline V gene data show CDR1 as LNHDA and CDR2 as SQIVND (reference sequence). This CDR3 is 15 amino acids long. The ends lost 6 bases at V and 8 bases at J; junction bases unmatched: 9. DNA of the CDR3: TGTGCCAGTAGCATCATAGCGGGGGGGCATCATGAGCAGTTCTTC. Protein sequence: CASSIIAGGHHEQFF.

The chain employs TRBV29-1 and TRBJ2-2; 10 positions agree with TRBD1. V shed 5 bases, J shed 4 bases, and the junction held 1 base outside the gene matches. The V gene's germline CDR1 is SQVTM and CDR2 ANQGSEA. The CDR3 has 13 amino acids. Here the CDR3 DNA reads TGCAGCGTTCGGACAGGGGGCACCGGGGAGCTGTTTTTT. Translated, it gives CSVRTGGTGELFF.

The chain combines TRBV6-5 with TRBJ1-2; 7 bases are shared with TRBD1. Per the germline V gene, CDR1 is MNHEY and CDR2 is SVGAGI. Trimming removed 0 bases from V and 11 bases from J; junction bases left unmatched: 15. The CDR3 spans 16 residues. Written as DNA, the CDR3 is TGTGCCAGCAGTTACTCGAAAGAGGGGGCCACCTATACATACACCTTC. As protein: CASSYSKEGATYTYTF.

Details on this clone: A junction end diverges from the germline sequence, so it may reflect a read error. This chain uses TRBV6-1 with TRBJ2-7, with 8 bases lining up with TRBD1. Per the germline V gene, CDR1 is MNHNS and CDR2 is SASEGT. CDR3 length: 13 residues. CDR3 in amino acids: CASSANYDRGGPF. In nucleotides, the CDR3 is TGTGCCAGCAGTGCAAACTACGACAGGGGTGGCCCCTTC.

This clone was observed once. This rearrangement joins TRBV6-4 to TRBJ1-1; D is ambiguous. The CDR3 has 13 residues. Germline V gives CDR1 MRHNA, CDR2 SNTAGT. V was pared by 6 bases and J by 6 bases, with 14 bases between. CDR3 sequence: CASRSRDAAEAFF. The CDR3 bases are TGTGCCAGCAGATCGAGGGATGCAGCTGAAGCTTTCTTT.

This clone was observed a few times. CDR3 coding DNA: TGTGCCAGCAGCCCGGGGGGACTCCCTGAGCCTGAGCAGTTCTTC. It specifies CASSPGGLPEPEQFF. J is TRBJ2-1 and V is TRBV7-7; 7 bases fit TRBD2. CDR1 is SSHAT, CDR2 FNYEAQ, per germline (reference sequence). V lost 5 bases and J lost 9; bases outside the gene matches: 13. This CDR3 is built from 15 residues.

This clone was seen a handful of times. The chain links TRBV18 to TRBJ1-6; possible D gene TRBD1, 5 bases. Germline assignment: CDR1 KGHSH and CDR2 LQKENI. Trimming pared 1 base from V and 9 bases from J, leaving 16 bases between. There are 16 residues in the CDR3. CDR3 DNA: TGTGCCAGCTCACCACAAGGTCGTCCAGGGCTTTCACCCCTCCACTTT. This sequence encodes CASSPQGRPGLSPLHF.

The chain couples TRBV6-5 to TRBJ1-6; the match to TRBD1 covers 7 bases. Germline CDR1 and CDR2: MNHEY and SVGAGI. This CDR3 contains 15 residues. V lost 6 bases, J lost 5 bases, and 7 bases stayed unmatched. The CDR3 spells CASRAPTGNNSPLHF. As DNA, the CDR3 is TGTGCCAGCAGAGCCCCGACAGGGAATAATTCACCCCTCCACTTT.

In its sample, this clone was seen a few times. The chain combines TRBV5-1 with TRBJ1-1; no clear D gene. The CDR3 length is 14 residues. The germline V and J ends were trimmed by 1 base and 0 bases, with 7 bases remaining between them. Germline lookup yields CDR1 SGHRS and CDR2 YFSETQ. The CDR3 DNA follows: TGCGCCAGCAGCTTGACCCCAGTGAACACTGAAGCTTTCTTT. Its protein is CASSLTPVNTEAFF.

Regarding this clone: A junction end diverges from the germline sequence, so it may reflect a read error. The chain recombines TRBV5-6 with TRBJ2-1, with D possibly TRBD1 on 5 matching bases. This CDR3 has 13 amino acids. Germline assignment: CDR1 SGHDT and CDR2 YYEEEE. Here the CDR3 reads CASSRQTVNGQFF. The CDR3 DNA reads as TGTGCCAGCAGCCGCCAGACAGTCAATGGGCAGTTCTTC.

This clone showed up just once. The gene calls are TRBV5-6 and TRBJ2-7; a possible D gene is TRBD2 (6 bases). Trimming removed 2 bases from V and 9 bases from J, with 18 bases in between. The CDR3 contains 14 residues. The germline CDR1 and CDR2 sequences are SGHDT and YYEEEE. The CDR3 is CASSLLRVIGGQYF. The CDR3 DNA sequence: TGTGCCAGCAGCTTACTACGGGTTATCGGGGGGCAGTACTTC.

Here the CDR3 reads CASRYRAVNFTDTQYF. CDR3 DNA sequence: TGTGCCAGCAGATACAGGGCGGTAAACTTCACAGATACGCAGTATTTT. This chain uses TRBV2 with TRBJ2-3, with D tentatively TRBD1 (6 bases). V lost 6 bases and J lost 2, with 18 bases in between. From germline, CDR1 is SNHLY and CDR2 FYNNEI. The CDR3 length is 16 residues.